The 26 T cell receptor beta chains in this list originate from one sample, sequenced in a study of human T cells and chemical hapten exposure. Time point here: patch test 1, 2 weeks after DPC sensitization. Treatment: therapeutic diphenylcyclopropenone sensitization with weekly scalp DPC. TCRdb reanalysed the RACE reads using MiXCR and keeps one entry per CDR3 protein. Here the sample spans roughly 180,000 distinct CDR3 sequences, roughly 15% being singletons. Here the sequenced sample was whole blood, taken in connection with sensitization to the hapten diphenylcyclopropenone (DPC). These receptors all come from a woman in her twenties or thirties with alopecia areata. Some clones in this sample may be carry-over from other donors' samples.

The V call is TRBV9, the J call TRBJ1-1; 7 bases line up with TRBD1. CDR1 is SGDLS, CDR2 YYNGEE, per germline. The ends lost 2 bases at V and 6 bases at J; junction bases unmatched: 10. The CDR3 loop spans 15 amino acids. The CDR3 here is CASSVEGAPWAEAFF. CDR3 sequence (DNA): TGTGCCAGCAGCGTGGAGGGGGCTCCCTGGGCTGAAGCTTTCTTT.

The sample holds a few counts of this clonotype. The CDR3 region has the DNA TGTGCCAGCAGCCAGGGACAGGGCGGCGAGCAGTACTTC. Protein sequence: CASSQGQGGEQYF. The chain is built from TRBV3-1 and TRBJ2-7, with TRBD1 matching over 9 bases. After removal of 3 bases from V and 6 bases from J, the junction contained 3 bases not matched to a gene. The CDR3 sequence is 13 residues long. CDR1 LGHDT and CDR2 YNNKEL come from the germline V gene (reference sequence).

A few counts support this clonotype. This chain links TRBV30 with TRBJ1-2, with a weak D call TRBD1 (5 bases). V was pared by 3 bases and J by 2 bases, with 10 bases between. The CDR3 runs 13 residues. Looked up from germline, CDR1 is GTSNPN and CDR2 is SVGIG (reference sequence). CDR3: CAWRMAGNYGYTF. The CDR3 DNA is TGTGCCTGGAGAATGGCAGGGAACTATGGCTACACCTTC. Supplemented by reference TRBV30 and TRBJ1-2, the full variable domain reads SQTIHQWPATLVQPVGSPLSLECTVEGTSNPNLYWYRQAAGRGLQLLFYSVGIGQISSEVPQNLSASRPQDRQFILSSKKLLLSDSGFYLCAWRMAGNYGYTFGSGTRLTVV.

This clonotype was recorded a few times. The chain combines TRBV19 with TRBJ2-2; 7 nucleotides match TRBD2. The CDR3 is 15 amino acids. The V gene's germline CDR1 is LNHDA and CDR2 SQIVND (reference sequence). V shed 1 base and J 5 bases; nucleotides not matched to a gene: 4. Here the CDR3 reads CASSIVGRNTGELFF. The CDR3 coding sequence is TGTGCCAGTAGTATAGTCGGGAGGAATACCGGGGAGCTGTTTTTT.

This clonotype has more than one count but fewer than ten. The genes are TRBV30 and TRBJ2-1, with 7 nucleotides matching TRBD2. CDR3 size: 14 residues. The germline CDR1 and CDR2 sequences are GTSNPN and SVGIG (reference sequence). The V segment lost 2 bases and the J segment 8 bases; nucleotides outside the gene matches: 9. CDR3 DNA sequence: TGTGCCTGGAGTCCGGGTTCTGCGGGGGATGAGCAGTTCTTC. The encoded protein is CAWSPGSAGDEQFF.

There are many counts of this clonotype. The chain couples TRBV6-5 to TRBJ1-2; D is perhaps TRBD1 (6 bases). V gave up 1 base and J gave up 1 base, with 13 bases separating them. CDR1 MNHEY and CDR2 SVGAGI come from the germline V gene. This CDR3 has 16 residues. This CDR3 is CASSYFVGRGNYGYTF. CDR3 DNA: TGTGCCAGCAGTTACTTTGTGGGCAGGGGTAACTATGGCTACACCTTC.

This clonotype was picked up a small number of times. This chain joins TRBV18 and TRBJ1-5; TRBD1 aligns across 8 bases. Per the germline V gene, CDR1 is KGHSH and CDR2 is LQKENI. The CDR3 is 15 amino acids. The V segment lost 6 bases and the J segment 4 bases; nucleotides outside the gene matches: 8. The CDR3 region is CASSLDRGENQPQHF. The CDR3 region has the DNA TGTGCCAGCTCCCTTGACAGGGGAGAGAATCAGCCCCAGCATTTT.

The chain joins TRBV5-3 to TRBJ2-5; 9 nucleotides align to TRBD1. TRBV5-3 has ORF status, its function being uncertain. The CDR3 sequence is 17 residues long. The J segment lost 3 bases and the V segment lost 4 bases, leaving 13 bases of the junction unmatched. CDR3 DNA sequence: TGTGCCAGAAGCCCCTACCTCGCGCGGACAGGGGAAGAGACCCAGTACTTC. Residues: CARSPYLARTGEETQYF.

The V gene is TRBV20-1, the J gene TRBJ2-2, with TRBD1 identical over 10 bases. J gave up 4 bases and V 6 bases, and 8 bases lay outside the gene matches. CDR3 length equals 15 residues. Germline CDR1 reads DFQATT; CDR2 reads SNEGSKA (reference sequence). Here the CDR3 DNA reads TGCAGTGCCAAGAAGACAGGGGGCGTCACCGGGGAGCTGTTTTTT. It encodes CSAKKTGGVTGELFF.

This clonotype was picked up many times. The gene calls are TRBV4-3 and TRBJ1-1; 7 bases line up with TRBD1. Germline V gene lookup returns CDR1 LGHNA and CDR2 YSLEER. The CDR3 has 14 amino acids. V lost 4 bases and J lost 4; bases outside the gene matches: 6. The CDR3 DNA follows: TGCGCCAGCAGCCCTAGGGGGCTGAGCACTGAAGCTTTCTTT. It yields the protein CASSPRGLSTEAFF.

This clonotype was seen a few times. The chain joins TRBV5-1 to TRBJ1-4; 7 nucleotides align to TRBD1. This CDR3 spans 15 amino acids. Per germline, CDR1 SGHRS and CDR2 YFSETQ. The ends lost 6 bases at V and 5 bases at J; junction bases unmatched: 10. CDR3 nucleotide sequence: TGCGCCAGCAAGGAACAGGGACAGCAAAATGAAAAACTGTTTTTT. It encodes CASKEQGQQNEKLFF.

This clonotype was counted between two and nine times. CDR3 coding DNA: TGTGCCATCAGTGGGGTGGGAAGAGAAGCTTTCTTT. Its translation is CAISGVGREAFF. This rearrangement joins TRBV10-3 to TRBJ1-1; D gene uncertain. CDR1 is ENHRY, CDR2 SYGVKD, per germline. V gave up 4 bases and J gave up 8 bases, with 11 bases separating them. The CDR3 has 12 amino acids.

This clonotype was counted only a few times. The rearrangement joins TRBV5-6 to TRBJ1-6; D remains ambiguous. The V and J ends lost 2 bases and 4 bases respectively, with 13 bases between them. Germline V gene sequence: CDR1 SGHDT, CDR2 YYEEEE. The CDR3 length is 16 residues. CDR3 residues: CASSFWSPHYNSPLHF. In DNA, the CDR3 is TGTGCCAGCAGCTTTTGGTCTCCGCATTATAATTCACCCCTCCACTTT.

The chain has TRBV9 and TRBJ2-2; D ambiguous. V lost 3 bases and J 8 bases, leaving 8 bases between the germline ends. This CDR3 region has 12 residues. Germline CDR1 and CDR2: SGDLS and YYNGEE. DNA of the CDR3: TGTGCCAGCAGCGGGGTATCTGGGGAGCTGTTTTTT. This sequence encodes CASSGVSGELFF.

This clonotype was seen a handful of times. This sequence joins TRBV19 and TRBJ2-1; D is ambiguous. Germline V lookup: CDR1 LNHDA, CDR2 SQIVND (reference sequence). The CDR3 spans 15 residues. V lost 5 bases and J lost 4, with 15 bases in between. CDR3 protein: CASSPTAARYNEQFF. The CDR3 nucleotides are TGTGCCAGTAGTCCGACCGCAGCACGATACAATGAGCAGTTCTTC.

The rearrangement joins TRBV12-3 or TRBV12-4 to TRBJ1-2; D perhaps matches TRBD1 (6 bases). The length of the CDR3 is 14 residues. V was trimmed by 7 bases and J by 4 bases, leaving 16 bases between them. CDR3 loop: CASTQTGYRYGYTF. The CDR3 DNA is TGTGCCAGCACCCAGACAGGATATCGCTATGGCTACACCTTC.

This clonotype has just a few counts. The chain carries TRBV28 and TRBJ1-5; maybe TRBD1 (6 bases). Trimming left V 6 bases short and J 0 bases short, with 12 bases between. The length of the CDR3 is 15 residues. CDR1 MDHEN and CDR2 SYDVKM come from the germline V gene. The CDR3 reads CASSRRGRSNQPQHF. The CDR3 coding sequence is TGTGCCAGCAGCCGCAGGGGACGTAGCAATCAGCCCCAGCATTTT.

There are a few counts of this clonotype. The chain is built from TRBV24-1 and TRBJ1-1; TRBD1 might be the D (6 bases). Germline CDR1 and CDR2: KGHDR and SFDVKD. The CDR3 length is 12 residues. The V end lost 6 bases, the J end lost 6 bases, and 10 bases lay between the germline ends. CDR3 sequence: CATSHRDSEAFF. CDR3 nucleotide sequence: TGTGCCACCAGTCACAGGGACTCTGAAGCTTTCTTT.

This clonotype was counted a few times. The chain employs TRBV10-3 and TRBJ2-5, with 14 bases lining up with TRBD2. Germline-derived CDR1 and CDR2 are ENHRY and SYGVKD. This CDR3 has 15 amino acids. V dropped 3 bases and J dropped 9; count of bases not matched to a gene: 6. The CDR3 coding sequence is TGTGCCATCAGTGAAGGGACTAGCGGGAGTGGGGCCCAGTACTTC. Translating it yields CAISEGTSGSGAQYF.

The chain recombines TRBV7-9 with TRBJ1-1, with D uncertain. Germline V gene data show CDR1 as SEHNR and CDR2 as FQNEAQ (reference sequence). The CDR3 has 13 residues. The V end lost 0 bases, the J end lost 3 bases, and 5 bases lay between the germline ends. CDR3 amino acids: CASSLATHTEAFF. CDR3 coding DNA: TGTGCCAGCAGCTTAGCGACACACACTGAAGCTTTCTTT. The full variable domain, in which reference TRBV7-9 and TRBJ1-1 provide the parts outside the CDR3, is DTGVSQNPRHKITKRGQNVTFRCDPISEHNRLYWYRQTLGQGPEFLTYFQNEAQLEKSRLLSDRFSAERPKGSFSTLEIQRTEQGDSAMYLCASSLATHTEAFFGQGTRLTVV.

The chain joins TRBV27 to TRBJ1-5; maybe TRBD1 (6 bases). The length of the CDR3 is 13 residues. CDR1 and CDR2 (germline): MNHEY, SMNVEV (reference sequence). V dropped 8 bases and J dropped 2 bases, with 10 bases sitting between them. CDR3 region: CASWGQGNQPQHF. CDR3 DNA sequence: TGTGCCAGCTGGGGGCAGGGCAATCAGCCCCAGCATTTT.

This clonotype was observed a few times. The V call is TRBV10-3, the J call TRBJ2-7, with D possibly being TRBD2 (6 bases). The germline gives CDR1 ENHRY, CDR2 SYGVKD. There are 12 residues in the CDR3. V was cut by 6 bases and J by 7 bases, with 13 bases left in between. CDR3: CAIRDTAGEQYF. The CDR3 nucleotides are TGTGCCATCAGGGACACCGCGGGGGAGCAGTACTTC.

Written as DNA, the CDR3 is TGTGCCAGCAAGGCGGACAGGGGCAAAGCTGAAGCTTTCTTT. It encodes CASKADRGKAEAFF. The chain uses TRBV6-2 or TRBV6-3 and TRBJ1-1; the match to TRBD1 covers 9 bases. The V and J ends lost 7 bases and 6 bases, in that order; junction bases with no gene match: 9. Germline CDR1 is MNHEY and CDR2 is SVGEGT. CDR3 length: 14 amino acids.

The rearrangement uses TRBV18 and TRBJ2-7; TRBD2 aligns across 10 bases. The CDR3 runs to 15 residues. Trimming removed 3 bases from V and 7 bases from J; junction bases left unmatched: 9. From germline, CDR1 is KGHSH and CDR2 LQKENI. CDR3 loop: CASSPLTSGSWEQYF. The CDR3 nucleotides are TGTGCCAGCTCACCCCTGACTAGCGGGTCCTGGGAGCAGTACTTC.

This clonotype has at least ten counts. V usage is TRBV3-1 and J usage is TRBJ1-2; D gene ambiguous. CDR1 is LGHDT, CDR2 YNNKEL, per germline (reference sequence). Trimming left V 0 bases short and J 1 base short, with 18 bases between. The CDR3 sequence is 18 residues long. The DNA of the CDR3 is TGTGCCAGCAGCCAAGAAATTCCGCGGCAGCTCTTTAACTATGGCTACACCTTC. Its protein is CASSQEIPRQLFNYGYTF.

In its sample, this clonotype was seen many times. The chain has TRBV20-1 and TRBJ2-1, with D possibly matching TRBD2 (6 bases). V shed 5 bases and J shed 3 bases, with 14 bases lying between them. This CDR3 is built from 14 residues. The germline V gene has CDR1 DFQATT and CDR2 SNEGSKA (reference sequence). The CDR3 here is CSARVAAVYNEQFF. The CDR3 bases are TGCAGTGCTCGGGTAGCGGCCGTCTACAATGAGCAGTTCTTC.